This passage covers 31 T cell receptor beta chains from one sample sequenced in a study of T cell changes during pregnancy in multiple sclerosis. The data were produced by immunoSEQ multiplex PCR, yet TCRdb's version contains in-frame clones alone and is incomplete. This table has around 100,000 clones, approximately 90% appearing once. This specimen consisted of peripheral blood, obtained in the second trimester of pregnancy. Receptor source: a female donor in good health, enrolled as a control in a pregnancy study.

V usage is TRBV5-1 and J usage is TRBJ1-2; D is possibly TRBD1 (6 bases). The V gene's germline CDR1 is SGHRS and CDR2 YFSETQ. V was clipped by 4 bases and J by 6 bases, with 16 bases between them. This CDR3 has 14 amino acids. This CDR3 reads CASSPYTGIDGYTF. CDR3 coding DNA: TGCGCCAGCAGCCCATACACAGGGATCGATGGCTACACCTTC.

This sequence joins TRBV7-9 and TRBJ2-7, with 8 bases matching TRBD1. V lost 3 bases to trimming and J lost 5 bases; unmatched junction nucleotides: 12. CDR3 size: 16 residues. Germline lookup yields CDR1 SEHNR and CDR2 FQNEAQ (reference sequence). As DNA, the CDR3 is TGTGCCAGCAGCTTCGGTGACAGGGGTCTCCTAGACGAGCAGTACTTC. This sequence encodes CASSFGDRGLLDEQYF.

A few counts support this clone. The chain employs TRBV2 and TRBJ1-5; TRBD1 agrees at 8 bases. V was clipped by 6 bases and J by 6 bases; unmatched bases: 1. The CDR3 extends over 12 amino acids. Per the germline V gene, CDR1 is SNHLY and CDR2 is FYNNEI. The CDR3 nucleotides read TGTGCCAGCAGGGACAGGGCTCAGCCCCAGCATTTT. It encodes CASRDRAQPQHF.

This chain connects TRBV15 to TRBJ1-4; 7 bases are shared with TRBD1. V shed 0 bases, J shed 3 bases, and the junction held 4 bases outside the gene matches. This CDR3 region has 16 residues. Germline V gene data show CDR1 as LNHNV and CDR2 as YYDKDF (reference sequence). The CDR3 protein is CATSRDRQGANEKLFF. CDR3 bases: TGTGCCACCAGCAGAGACCGACAGGGAGCTAATGAAAAACTGTTTTTT.

This clone showed up just once. The V gene is TRBV7-9, the J gene TRBJ2-1, with D unclear. V lost 5 bases to trimming and J lost 5 bases, with 16 bases between them. Looked up from germline, CDR1 is SEHNR and CDR2 is FQNEAQ (reference sequence). This CDR3 spans 15 amino acids. CDR3 nucleotide sequence: TGTGCCAGCAGCATAAGTATCCGAGAAAACAATGAGCAGTTCTTC. It is translated as CASSISIRENNEQFF.

The V call is TRBV5-4, the J call TRBJ2-3; D perhaps matches TRBD1 (7 bases). The CDR3 sequence is 17 residues long. Trimming cost V 3 bases and J 3 bases, with 20 bases left between them. CDR1 SGHNT and CDR2 YYREEE come from the germline V gene (reference sequence). The CDR3, as DNA: TGTGCCAGCAGCTCATTTTTTAGGTCAGGGGGGACAGATACGCAGTATTTT. Its protein product is CASSSFFRSGGTDTQYF.

This clone was observed a handful of times. The chain recombines TRBV5-1 with TRBJ1-1, with TRBD1 matching 8 bases. The germline gives CDR1 SGHRS, CDR2 YFSETQ. This CDR3 comprises 15 residues. Unmatched junction bases numbered 9, after V lost 0 bases and J lost 8 bases. CDR3 region: CASSLAGIDRGEAFF. CDR3 bases: TGCGCCAGCAGCTTGGCTGGGATTGACAGGGGCGAAGCTTTCTTT.

The chain recombines TRBV6-1 with TRBJ2-5; D uncertain. Germline CDR1 reads MNHNS; CDR2 reads SASEGT. V gave up 3 bases and J gave up 4 bases, with 9 bases separating them. The CDR3 extends over 13 amino acids. CDR3 sequence reads: CASSDPSPETQYF. CDR3 bases: TGTGCCAGCAGTGATCCCAGTCCAGAGACCCAGTACTTC.

The gene calls are TRBV7-6 and TRBJ1-6, with 8 bases matching TRBD1. CDR1 is SGHVS, CDR2 FNYEAQ, per germline. This CDR3 is built from 17 residues. V shed 6 bases, J shed 4 bases, and the junction held 11 bases outside the gene matches. The chain's CDR3 is CASSSSRDRRYNSPLHF. Here the CDR3 DNA reads TGTGCCAGCAGTTCCTCCAGGGACAGGAGATATAATTCACCCCTCCACTTT. Using reference TRBV7-6 and TRBJ1-6 for the parts outside the CDR3, the full variable domain is GAGVSQSPRYKVTKRGQDVALRCDPISGHVSLYWYRQALGQGPEFLTYFNYEAQQDKSGLPNDRFSAERPEGSISTLTIQRTEQRDSAMYRCASSSSRDRRYNSPLHFGNGTRLTVT.

This chain connects TRBV5-1 to TRBJ2-7, with TRBD1 as a possible D gene (6 bases). The ends were cut back, 1 base at V and 4 bases at J, with 18 bases in the middle. Germline lookup yields CDR1 SGHRS and CDR2 YFSETQ. CDR3 length equals 16 residues. CDR3 sequence (DNA): TGCGCCAGCAGCTTGCGAGGTGGGACAAAGTTTTACGAGCAGTACTTC. It translates to CASSLRGGTKFYEQYF.

CDR3 nucleotide sequence: TGTGCCAGTACTGATTCTGACAGGGGGGGAATGAACACTGAAGCTTTCTTT. Its translation is CASTDSDRGGMNTEAFF. V and J are TRBV19 and TRBJ1-1, with 9 bases aligning to TRBD1. CDR1 is LNHDA, CDR2 SQIVND, per germline (reference sequence). The CDR3 spans 17 residues. The ends lost 7 bases at V and 0 bases at J; junction bases unmatched: 12.

V is TRBV28 and J is TRBJ1-1; TRBD1 is a possible D gene (5 bases). The CDR3 covers 16 residues. The ends were cut back, 7 bases at V and 0 bases at J, with 18 bases in the middle. Per the germline V gene, CDR1 is MDHEN and CDR2 is SYDVKM. In DNA, the CDR3 is TGTGCCAGCACCACCCATGGGGGGGGAATGAACACTGAAGCTTTCTTT. This encodes CASTTHGGGMNTEAFF.

This sequence joins TRBV15 and TRBJ2-2; 10 bases line up with TRBD2. V shed 5 bases, J shed 4 bases, and the junction held 7 bases outside the gene matches. CDR3 length equals 16 residues. Germline assignment: CDR1 LNHNV and CDR2 YYDKDF (reference sequence). CDR3 loop: CATSPSGRGGTGELFF. The CDR3 DNA reads as TGTGCCACCAGCCCTAGCGGGAGAGGGGGCACCGGGGAGCTGTTTTTT. The full variable domain, in which reference TRBV15 and TRBJ2-2 provide the parts outside the CDR3, is DAMVIQNPRYQVTQFGKPVTLSCSQTLNHNVMYWYQQKSSQAPKLLFHYYDKDFNNEADTPDNFQSRRPNTSFCFLDIRSPGLGDTAMYLCATSPSGRGGTGELFFGEGSRLTVL.

CDR3 in DNA: TGTGCCAGTAGGGATGAGGGATCCCCCAAGGGTACTGAAGCTTTCTTT. It encodes CASRDEGSPKGTEAFF. The J gene is TRBJ1-1, the V gene TRBV19; D unclear. Germline loops: CDR1 LNHDA, CDR2 SQIVND (reference sequence). CDR3 length: 16 residues. Trimming cost V 6 bases and J 5 bases, with 22 bases left between them.

This chain uses TRBV5-6 with TRBJ2-1; TRBD1 aligns across 7 bases. With 2 bases clipped from V and 15 bases from J, the junction kept 5 bases outside the gene matches. CDR1 and CDR2 (germline): SGHDT, YYEEEE. CDR3 length: 11 residues. The CDR3 DNA reads as TGTGCCAGCAGCTTCCGACAGGGACGGTTCTTC. This sequence encodes CASSFRQGRFF.

The chain recombines TRBV9 with TRBJ1-1; TRBD1 is a possible D gene (6 bases). Trimming cost V 0 bases and J 5 bases, with 8 bases left between them. CDR3 length: 13 amino acids. Germline lookup yields CDR1 SGDLS and CDR2 YYNGEE. The CDR3 coding sequence is TGTGCCAGCAGCGTAGACCAGGGGACTGAAGCTTTCTTT. It specifies CASSVDQGTEAFF.

This rearrangement joins TRBV9 to TRBJ1-1; maybe TRBD1 (5 bases). Germline V gene lookup returns CDR1 SGDLS and CDR2 YYNGEE. V lost 0 bases to trimming and J lost 1 base, with 10 bases between them. The CDR3 extends over 15 amino acids. The CDR3 region is CASSVAGGGNTEAFF. CDR3 bases: TGTGCCAGCAGCGTAGCTGGGGGGGGGAACACTGAAGCTTTCTTT.

This chain links TRBV19 with TRBJ1-2; a possible D gene is TRBD1 (5 bases). Germline V CDR1 and CDR2: LNHDA, SQIVND (reference sequence). The CDR3 is 13 amino acids. Trimming shortened V by 6 bases and J by 8 bases, and 16 bases separated the two germline ends. This CDR3 is CASSPVPGLGYTF. In DNA form, the CDR3 reads TGTGCCAGTAGCCCTGTCCCGGGACTCGGCTACACCTTC.

The genes are TRBV27 and TRBJ1-5; 11 bases map to TRBD1. The V segment lost 6 bases and the J segment 9 bases; nucleotides outside the gene matches: 10. The CDR3 extends over 15 amino acids. Germline V gene lookup returns CDR1 MNHEY and CDR2 SMNVEV (reference sequence). The CDR3 bases are TGTGCCAGCAGCCTAGGGGGGACAGGGGGGCGGCCCCAGCATTTT. It specifies CASSLGGTGGRPQHF.

The chain links TRBV4-1 to TRBJ2-2, with TRBD1 identical over 8 bases. V lost 7 bases to trimming and J lost 0 bases; unmatched junction nucleotides: 7. CDR1 is MGHRA, CDR2 YSYEKL, per germline. The CDR3 is made up of 16 amino acids. The CDR3 coding sequence is TGCGCCAGCACCATGGGGACAGGCACGAACACCGGGGAGCTGTTTTTT. It yields the protein CASTMGTGTNTGELFF.

V gene TRBV19 combines with J gene TRBJ1-1; a weak D match, TRBD1 (6 bases). Germline values: CDR1 LNHDA, CDR2 SQIVND (reference sequence). The CDR3 is 15 residues long. V shed 3 bases and J shed 1 base, with 12 bases lying between them. CDR3 protein: CASSMGGRRNTEAFF. The CDR3 nucleotides are TGTGCCAGTAGTATGGGGGGGCGGCGGAACACTGAAGCTTTCTTT.

The gene calls are TRBV19 and TRBJ2-3; 13 nucleotides line up with TRBD2. J was trimmed by 8 bases and V by 0 bases; bases with no gene match: 2. CDR3 length: 15 residues. The germline V gene has CDR1 LNHDA and CDR2 SQIVND (reference sequence). The chain's CDR3 is CASSIEGLAGPTQYF. The CDR3 bases are TGTGCCAGTAGTATAGAGGGACTAGCGGGACCTACGCAGTATTTT.

This chain links TRBV15 with TRBJ2-3, with 10 bases aligning to TRBD2. There are 16 residues in the CDR3. Germline loops: CDR1 LNHNV, CDR2 YYDKDF (reference sequence). J lost 3 bases, V lost 1 base, and 4 bases had no gene match. The CDR3 nucleotides are TGTGCCACCAGCAGAGGGGTAGCGGGAGGAACAGATACGCAGTATTTT. Protein sequence: CATSRGVAGGTDTQYF. Together with reference TRBV15 and TRBJ2-3, the CDR3 gives the full variable domain: DAMVIQNPRYQVTQFGKPVTLSCSQTLNHNVMYWYQQKSSQAPKLLFHYYDKDFNNEADTPDNFQSRRPNTSFCFLDIRSPGLGDTAMYLCATSRGVAGGTDTQYFGPGTRLTVL.

The V call is TRBV28, the J call TRBJ1-5; D may be TRBD1 (6 bases). The V and J ends lost 3 bases and 3 bases respectively, with 18 bases between them. The V gene's germline CDR1 is MDHEN and CDR2 SYDVKM. The CDR3 consists of 17 residues. As DNA, the CDR3 is TGTGCCAGCAGTTTCCCCCAGGGGCCCCCTAACAATCAGCCCCAGCATTTT. This gives the protein CASSFPQGPPNNQPQHF.

The chain carries TRBV11-2 and TRBJ2-3; D not resolved. The CDR3 spans 14 residues. CDR1 SGHAT and CDR2 FQNNGV come from the germline V gene. V shed 0 bases and J shed 1 base, with 5 bases lying between them. CDR3 DNA: TGTGCCAGCAGCTTAGAGGGCCGCACAGATACGCAGTATTTT. As protein: CASSLEGRTDTQYF.

The V and J genes are TRBV11-3 and TRBJ2-3; 12 bases align to TRBD2. CDR3 length: 16 residues. V lost 5 bases, J lost 5 bases, and 8 bases stayed unmatched. The germline V gene has CDR1 SGHNT and CDR2 YENEEA. The DNA for the CDR3 is TGTGCCAGCAGCCTACGACTAGCGGGAGTGGAAGATACGCAGTATTTT. The encoded protein is CASSLRLAGVEDTQYF.

V usage is TRBV4-3 and J usage is TRBJ1-1, with TRBD1 matching 10 bases. CDR3 length: 15 residues. Germline lookup yields CDR1 LGHNA and CDR2 YSLEER. Trimming removed 1 base from V and 4 bases from J; junction bases left unmatched: 3. The CDR3 DNA reads TGCGCCAGCAGCCAAGTGGACAGGGGGTCCACTGAAGCTTTCTTT. Translation: CASSQVDRGSTEAFF.

The genes are TRBV15 and TRBJ1-6; no definite D call. The CDR3 length is 13 residues. V was cut by 1 base and J by 7 bases, with 5 bases left in between. Germline CDR1 is LNHNV and CDR2 is YYDKDF (reference sequence). CDR3 sequence reads: CATSRVLNSPLHF. The CDR3 DNA reads as TGTGCCACCAGCAGAGTCCTCAATTCACCCCTCCACTTT.

The chain has TRBV19 and TRBJ1-1; D remains unclear. The CDR3 covers 11 residues. Trimming removed 9 bases from V and 1 base from J, with 6 bases in between. Germline assignment: CDR1 LNHDA and CDR2 SQIVND (reference sequence). CDR3 coding DNA: TGTGCCAGCGGGTGGAACACTGAAGCTTTCTTT. It specifies CASGWNTEAFF. Variable domain in full (rest from reference TRBV19 and TRBJ1-1): DGGITQSPKYLFRKEGQNVTLSCEQNLNHDAMYWYRQDPGQGLRLIYYSQIVNDFQKGDIAEGYSVSREKKESFPLTVTSAQKNPTAFYLCASGWNTEAFFGQGTRLTVV.

The V gene is TRBV11-2, the J gene TRBJ1-1, with 9 bases aligning to TRBD1. This CDR3 has 14 amino acids. From germline, CDR1 is SGHAT and CDR2 FQNNGV. Trimming at V came to 5 bases and at J to 4 bases, leaving 5 bases not matched to a gene. The CDR3 coding sequence is TGTGCCAGCAGCGCACAGGGGGCCCTCACTGAAGCTTTCTTT. Amino acid sequence: CASSAQGALTEAFF.

The chain has TRBV21-1 and TRBJ2-2; TRBD1, as called in the table, went unchecked against the DNA. TRBV21-1 represents a pseudogene. The CDR3 is 14 residues long. CDR3 amino acids: CASKRTGWTGELFF. For the CDR3, the DNA is TGTGCCAGCAAAAGGACAGGGTGGACCGGGGAGCTGTTTTTT.